A single sample is the source of the 21 T cell receptor beta chains below, sequenced in a study of blood T cell repertoires in COVID-19 (dated by TCRdb to about 2020). Preparation of the library involved the immunoSEQ multiplex PCR assay. TCRdb holds this immuneACCESS table with in-frame rearrangements only. Some clones are missing; in checked studies, unresolved V genes explain under half, and the rest has no known cause. Within this sample are 100,000 to 150,000 clones, with 70% to 90% of them counted one time only. Clones ranked in the top ten supply 1.2% of the sample. Sequences were obtained from peripheral blood. The source is a woman at least 80 years old with acute or convalescent COVID-19.

The CDR3 DNA reads TGTGCCAGCAGCCAAGGGATTTCCGGGACAGGGCAAGAGACCCAGTACTTC. It encodes CASSQGISGTGQETQYF. V is TRBV3-1 (or the pseudogene TRBV3-2) and J is TRBJ2-5; 9 bases line up with TRBD1. The V segment lost 1 base and the J segment 2 bases; nucleotides outside the gene matches: 8. This CDR3 has 17 amino acids. In germline, CDR1 is LGHDT, CDR2 YNNKEL (reference sequence).

The chain combines TRBV5-5 with TRBJ1-6; the match to TRBD1 covers 8 bases. V lost 4 bases, J lost 7 bases, and 7 bases stayed unmatched. The CDR3 contains 15 residues. Per germline, CDR1 SGHKS and CDR2 YYEKEE (reference sequence). The CDR3 is CASSLGTGGNSPLHF. CDR3 DNA sequence: TGTGCCAGCAGCCTGGGGACAGGCGGGAATTCACCCCTCCACTTT.

The V and J genes are TRBV4-2 and TRBJ1-4; 11 positions agree with TRBD1. The J segment lost 5 bases and the V segment lost 5 bases, leaving 4 bases of the junction unmatched. The CDR3 loop spans 15 amino acids. Per the germline V gene, CDR1 is LGHNA and CDR2 is YNFKEQ. For the CDR3, the DNA is TGTGCCAGCAGCACCTGGACAGGGGGCAATGAAAAACTGTTTTTT. Amino acid sequence: CASSTWTGGNEKLFF.

The chain uses TRBV3-1 (or the pseudogene TRBV3-2) and TRBJ1-1, with D hard to call. This CDR3 has 12 residues. Germline-derived CDR1 and CDR2 are LGHDT and YNNKEL (reference sequence). The V gene lost 4 bases and the J gene lost 3 bases, with 6 bases spanning the gap. CDR3 in amino acids: CASSPGDTEAFF. The CDR3 region has the DNA TGTGCCAGCAGCCCCGGGGACACTGAAGCTTTCTTT.

The genes are TRBV28 and TRBJ2-3; TRBD2 matches at 9 bases. The CDR3 sequence is 15 residues long. J was trimmed by 2 bases and V by 3 bases; bases with no gene match: 3. Germline CDR1 reads MDHEN; CDR2 reads SYDVKM. The CDR3 bases are TGTGCCAGCAGTTTGCTAGCGGGATTCACAGATACGCAGTATTTT. This sequence encodes CASSLLAGFTDTQYF.

The chain combines TRBV18 with TRBJ2-3; D uncertain. CDR1 is KGHSH and CDR2 is LQKENI in the germline V gene. The CDR3 length is 13 residues. The ends were cut back, 3 bases at V and 5 bases at J, with 9 bases in the middle. The CDR3 region has the DNA TGTGCCAGCTCACCGGTGCTCAGAGATACGCAGTATTTT. Protein product: CASSPVLRDTQYF.

The chain employs TRBV6-1 and TRBJ2-2; D not certain. Looked up from germline, CDR1 is MNHNS and CDR2 is SASEGT. Between the trimmed V and J ends, which lost 1 base and 6 bases, there was a span of 9 bases. The CDR3 loop spans 14 amino acids. CDR3 sequence reads: CASSEEWSAGELFF. The CDR3, as DNA: TGTGCCAGCAGTGAAGAATGGTCAGCCGGGGAGCTGTTTTTT.

This chain links TRBV7-2 with TRBJ2-7; D perhaps matches TRBD1 (6 bases). CDR1 SGHTA and CDR2 FQGNSA come from the germline V gene. Trimming stripped 5 bases from V and 4 bases from J, with 12 bases between. The CDR3 is made up of 13 amino acids. In DNA form, the CDR3 reads TGTGCCAGCAGCGAACAGGGATGGTACGAGCAGTACTTC. It is translated as CASSEQGWYEQYF.

The chain uses TRBV7-9 and TRBJ2-2; D call uncertain. This CDR3 is 14 amino acids long. Germline lookup yields CDR1 SEHNR and CDR2 FQNEAQ (reference sequence). Trimming stripped 6 bases from V and 5 bases from J, with 13 bases between. CDR3 in amino acids: CASRSTSRTGELFF. The CDR3 DNA is TGTGCCAGCAGGAGCACGTCGCGGACCGGGGAGCTGTTTTTT.

This clone was observed once. This sample includes further DNA sequences coding for the same CDR3. The chain joins TRBV10-3 to TRBJ1-2, with a tentative D call TRBD1 (5 bases). CDR3 length: 15 residues. Per germline, CDR1 ENHRY and CDR2 SYGVKD. V lost 3 bases and J 1 base, leaving 12 bases between the germline ends. This CDR3 reads CAISESGGSNYGYTF. For the CDR3, the DNA is TGTGCCATCAGTGAATCGGGGGGGAGTAACTATGGCTACACCTTC.

This chain joins TRBV5-1 and TRBJ2-3; 8 nucleotides align to TRBD1. The CDR3 covers 15 residues. CDR1 and CDR2 (germline): SGHRS, YFSETQ. The junction had 4 bases not matched to a gene; V was cut back by 0 bases and J by 4 bases. The CDR3 nucleotides read TGCGCCAGCAGCTTGGTGGGCAGGGGGCCAGATACGCAGTATTTT. Its translation: CASSLVGRGPDTQYF.

The V gene is TRBV9, the J gene TRBJ2-7; 8 nucleotides line up with TRBD1. The CDR3 covers 13 residues. CDR1 is SGDLS and CDR2 is YYNGEE in the germline V gene. J gave up 7 bases and V 3 bases, and 6 bases lay outside the gene matches. CDR3 nucleotide sequence: TGTGCCAGCAGCGGGACAGGGTTAAGGGAGCAGTACTTC. Its translation: CASSGTGLREQYF. Filled out from reference TRBV9 and TRBJ2-7, the complete variable domain reads DSGVTQTPKHLITATGQRVTLRCSPRSGDLSVYWYQQSLDQGLQFLIQYYNGEERAKGNILERFSAQQFPDLHSELNLSSLELGDSALYFCASSGTGLREQYFGPGTRLTVT.

The V gene is TRBV6-2 or TRBV6-3, the J gene TRBJ2-7; 7 bases fit TRBD2. Germline CDR1 is MNHEY and CDR2 is SVGEGT. After removal of 4 bases from V and 7 bases from J, the junction contained 13 bases not matched to a gene. This CDR3 spans 15 amino acids. CDR3 amino acids: CASSSLADLLKEQYF. The CDR3 nucleotides read TGTGCCAGCAGTTCCCTAGCGGATCTACTGAAAGAGCAGTACTTC.

The genes are TRBV4-2 and TRBJ1-2; the D gene is possibly TRBD1 (6 bases). The germline CDR1 and CDR2 sequences are LGHNA and YNFKEQ. V lost 0 bases to trimming and J lost 8 bases, with 13 bases between them. The CDR3 covers 14 residues. The chain's CDR3 is CASSQDRGAGGYTF. CDR3 DNA sequence: TGTGCCAGCAGCCAAGATCGGGGGGCAGGGGGCTACACCTTC.

The chain recombines TRBV9 with TRBJ2-3; D is perhaps TRBD2 (5 bases). CDR3 length: 15 residues. Germline assignment: CDR1 SGDLS and CDR2 YYNGEE. Trimming took off 4 bases at V and 2 bases at J, with 14 bases between the two ends. The CDR3 region is CASSPRAEYTDTQYF. DNA of the CDR3: TGTGCCAGCAGCCCTCGAGCGGAGTACACAGATACGCAGTATTTT.

J is TRBJ2-7 and V is TRBV3-1 (or the pseudogene TRBV3-2), with no clear D. Trimming cost V 0 bases and J 9 bases, with 9 bases left between them. CDR1 LGHDT and CDR2 YNNKEL come from the germline V gene (reference sequence). The length of the CDR3 is 12 residues. The CDR3 loop is CASSQEESRQYF. The CDR3 DNA reads as TGTGCCAGCAGCCAAGAAGAATCGAGGCAGTACTTC.

The chain uses TRBV25-1 and TRBJ2-2; D possibly corresponds to TRBD2 (7 bases). The CDR3 spans 17 residues. Deletions cut 1 base from V and 3 bases from J, with 15 bases between. Per germline, CDR1 MGHDK and CDR2 SYGVNS. The CDR3: CASSELGGGRDTGELFF. The CDR3 DNA reads TGTGCCAGCAGTGAATTGGGCGGGGGCAGGGACACCGGGGAGCTGTTTTTT.

The chain combines TRBV5-1 with TRBJ1-4; 7 bases map to TRBD1. J gave up 3 bases and V 4 bases, and 3 bases lay outside the gene matches. CDR3 length: 14 residues. The germline CDR1 and CDR2 sequences are SGHRS and YFSETQ. The CDR3 DNA sequence: TGCGCCAGCAGCCCTGGACAGGCTAATGAAAAACTGTTTTTT. Its translation: CASSPGQANEKLFF.

This chain joins TRBV6-6 and TRBJ2-7, with D hard to call. There are 12 residues in the CDR3. V was clipped by 6 bases and J by 4 bases, with 10 bases between them. Germline CDR1 and CDR2: MNHNY and SVGAGI (reference sequence). CDR3 bases: TGTGCCAGCAGGACCTCTAGGTACGAGCAGTACTTC. It translates to CASRTSRYEQYF.

The chain carries TRBV15 and TRBJ2-1, with TRBD2 matching 7 bases. The ends lost 0 bases at V and 4 bases at J; junction bases unmatched: 9. CDR1 is LNHNV and CDR2 is YYDKDF in the germline V gene (reference sequence). CDR3 length: 17 amino acids. This chain's CDR3 is CATSRDNTLAVYNEQFF. In DNA, the CDR3 is TGTGCCACCAGCAGAGATAATACGCTAGCGGTATACAATGAGCAGTTCTTC.

The CDR3 loop is CASSVEGGGVGEQFF. CDR3 bases: TGTGCCAGCAGCGTAGAAGGTGGGGGGGTCGGTGAGCAGTTCTTC. V and J are TRBV9 and TRBJ2-1; 7 bases map to TRBD2. CDR1 and CDR2 from the germline V gene are SGDLS and YYNGEE. V trimming: 0 bases; J trimming: 9 bases; junction bases outside the gene matches: 9. The CDR3 consists of 15 residues. Based on the CDR3 plus reference TRBV9 and TRBJ2-1, the full variable domain is DSGVTQTPKHLITATGQRVTLRCSPRSGDLSVYWYQQSLDQGLQFLIQYYNGEERAKGNILERFSAQQFPDLHSELNLSSLELGDSALYFCASSVEGGGVGEQFFGPGTRLTVL.